These 30 T cell receptor beta chains came from one sample sequenced in a study of blood T cell repertoires in COVID-19. Libraries were prepared by immunoSEQ multiplex PCR; TCRdb keeps only in-frame clonotypes and omits some of them. Of 250,000 to 350,000 clones listed, 80% to 95% are singletons. The sample taken for sequencing was PBMCs or T cells enriched from blood (not recorded which). The source is a woman in her 30s who had recovered from COVID-19.

V gene TRBV4-3 combines with J gene TRBJ2-3, with TRBD2 matching over 7 bases. With V trimmed by 1 base and J by 2 bases, 9 bases remained unmatched. Germline V CDR1 and CDR2: LGHNA, YSLEER. The CDR3 covers 17 residues. The CDR3 protein is CASSQATRDYSTDTQYF. CDR3 nucleotides: TGCGCCAGCAGCCAAGCGACTCGGGACTACTCCACAGATACGCAGTATTTT.

V is TRBV27 and J is TRBJ1-2; D is possibly TRBD1 (5 bases). This CDR3 is 15 amino acids long. Germline values: CDR1 MNHEY, CDR2 SMNVEV (reference sequence). Deletions cut 6 bases from V and 0 bases from J, with 14 bases between. The CDR3 DNA reads as TGTGCCAGCAGGATCGACAGTACCACTAACTATGGCTACACCTTC. It encodes CASRIDSTTNYGYTF.

This chain links TRBV29-1 with TRBJ1-2, with D possibly TRBD1 on 6 matching bases. CDR3 length: 14 amino acids. V was pared by 3 bases and J by 4 bases, with 15 bases between. Germline V CDR1 and CDR2: SQVTM, ANQGSEA. CDR3 DNA sequence: TGCAGCGTTGAGAGGCCAGGGGTAGGCTATGGCTACACCTTC. Translated: CSVERPGVGYGYTF.

This clone appeared a few times. The chain has TRBV4-2 and TRBJ1-1; D remains ambiguous. Germline CDR1 is LGHNA and CDR2 is YNFKEQ. V was shortened by 0 bases and J by 1 base, with 12 bases between the two germline ends. The CDR3 length is 16 residues. In nucleotides, the CDR3 is TGTGCCAGCAGCCAAGAGGGAGTAGGCTGGAACACTGAAGCTTTCTTT. Residues: CASSQEGVGWNTEAFF.

The chain uses TRBV5-1 and TRBJ1-5; 7 nucleotides match TRBD1. The CDR3 contains 18 residues. J was trimmed by 1 base and V by 2 bases; bases with no gene match: 12. CDR1 SGHRS and CDR2 YFSETQ come from the germline V gene. The CDR3 here is CASSLPQQGWWSNQPQHF. The CDR3 DNA reads as TGCGCCAGCAGCTTACCGCAACAGGGGTGGTGGAGCAATCAGCCCCAGCATTTT.

This clone was counted once. The DNA for the CDR3 is TGTGCCAGCACCTCCATGACAGGGTTTAGGTTAGTAGGTACTGAAGCTTTCTTT. Residues: CASTSMTGFRLVGTEAFF. The genes are TRBV27 and TRBJ1-1; 7 nucleotides agree with TRBD1. The CDR3 loop spans 18 amino acids. Germline lookup yields CDR1 MNHEY and CDR2 SMNVEV (reference sequence). The V gene end was trimmed by 7 bases and the J gene end by 5 bases; junction bases not matched to a gene: 22.

The count of this clone is one. The chain links TRBV6-2 or TRBV6-3 to TRBJ1-1; D unclear. V lost 1 base, J lost 1 base, and 4 bases lay in between. This CDR3 region has 13 residues. CDR1 and CDR2 (germline): MNHEY, SVGEGT. CDR3 DNA sequence: TGTGCCAGCAGTTACTTCGGGAACACTGAAGCTTTCTTT. Protein sequence: CASSYFGNTEAFF.

Remarks on this clone: Other DNA sequences of this sample code for an identical CDR3. This chain joins TRBV7-2 and TRBJ2-3, with 9 bases matching TRBD2. The length of the CDR3 is 15 residues. Germline loops: CDR1 SGHTA, CDR2 FQGNSA. The J segment lost 2 bases and the V segment lost 5 bases, leaving 5 bases of the junction unmatched. As DNA, the CDR3 is TGTGCCAGCAGCCCCACTAGCGGGTACACAGATACGCAGTATTTT. As protein: CASSPTSGYTDTQYF.

The chain employs TRBV28 and TRBJ1-1; D not resolved. Trimming pared 5 bases from V and 5 bases from J, leaving 15 bases between. In germline, CDR1 is MDHEN, CDR2 SYDVKM. This CDR3 is built from 14 residues. CDR3 residues: CASSPPGEGTEAFF. CDR3 sequence (DNA): TGTGCCAGCAGTCCCCCCGGGGAGGGAACTGAAGCTTTCTTT.

The rearrangement links TRBV21-1 to TRBJ1-2; TRBD1, the table's D call, was not compared with the DNA. TRBV21-1 is a pseudogene segment. The CDR3 runs to 15 residues. CDR3 coding DNA: TGTGCCAGCAGCAAAGATGTGAAAGGGGACTATGGCTACACCTTC. Translating it yields CASSKDVKGDYGYTF.

The chain is built from TRBV7-2 and TRBJ1-3, with 8 bases matching TRBD1. The CDR3 has 17 amino acids. The J segment lost 0 bases and the V segment lost 3 bases, leaving 7 bases of the junction unmatched. Per the germline V gene, CDR1 is SGHTA and CDR2 is FQGNSA. The CDR3 region is CASSFYRGKSSGNTIYF. Here the CDR3 DNA reads TGTGCCAGCAGCTTCTACAGGGGGAAGAGCTCTGGAAACACCATATATTTT. The full variable domain, with the rest looked up from reference TRBV7-2 and TRBJ1-3, is GAGVSQSPSNKVTEKGKDVELRCDPISGHTALYWYRQSLGQGLEFLIYFQGNSAPDKSGLPSDRFSAERTGGSVSTLTIQRTQQEDSAVYLCASSFYRGKSSGNTIYFGEGSWLTVV.

This chain joins TRBV6-5 and TRBJ1-1; tentatively, D is TRBD1 (6 bases). Per the germline V gene, CDR1 is MNHEY and CDR2 is SVGAGI. This CDR3 has 15 amino acids. V lost 0 bases and J 4 bases, leaving 12 bases between the germline ends. In DNA form, the CDR3 reads TGTGCCAGCAGTTACTCGAGGCGGGGGGCCACTGAAGCTTTCTTT. It yields the protein CASSYSRRGATEAFF.

The chain combines TRBV7-9 with TRBJ2-7, with 9 positions matching TRBD1. Germline lookup yields CDR1 SEHNR and CDR2 FQNEAQ (reference sequence). The CDR3 is 15 residues long. J gave up 0 bases and V 6 bases, and 6 bases lay outside the gene matches. The CDR3 reads CASRAGTGSSYEQYF. The CDR3 coding sequence is TGTGCCAGCAGGGCCGGGACAGGGTCCTCCTACGAGCAGTACTTC.

This rearrangement joins TRBV6-5 to TRBJ2-1; 9 nucleotides align to TRBD2. The CDR3 sequence is 15 residues long. V shed 1 base and J 5 bases; nucleotides not matched to a gene: 3. Germline values: CDR1 MNHEY, CDR2 SVGAGI. In nucleotides, the CDR3 is TGTGCCAGCAGTTACTTAGGACTAGCGAACAATGAGCAGTTCTTC. Residues: CASSYLGLANNEQFF.

This chain uses TRBV5-5 with TRBJ2-7; 10 bases map to TRBD1. With V trimmed by 3 bases and J by 4 bases, 7 bases remained unmatched. The CDR3 length is 15 residues. CDR1 and CDR2 from the germline V gene are SGHKS and YYEKEE (reference sequence). As DNA, the CDR3 is TGTGCCAGCAGCTGGACCGACAGGGGGCCGTACGAGCAGTACTTC. Translating it yields CASSWTDRGPYEQYF.

The V call is TRBV6-4, the J call TRBJ2-2; 10 bases are a match to TRBD1. This CDR3 comprises 15 residues. From germline, CDR1 is MRHNA and CDR2 SNTAGT. With V trimmed by 3 bases and J by 4 bases, 2 bases remained unmatched. CDR3 loop: CASSETGGGTGELFF. Here the CDR3 DNA reads TGTGCCAGCAGTGAGACAGGGGGCGGCACCGGGGAGCTGTTTTTT.

This clone was seen once. This chain joins TRBV7-9 and TRBJ2-5, with D possibly TRBD1 on 6 matching bases. This CDR3 contains 14 residues. The germline V gene has CDR1 SEHNR and CDR2 FQNEAQ (reference sequence). The ends were cut back, 8 bases at V and 2 bases at J, with 15 bases in the middle. The CDR3 DNA reads as TGTGCCAGCGGCCGACAGGCCGTACAAGAGACCCAGTACTTC. This translates into CASGRQAVQETQYF.

CDR3 protein: CASSKQGYTEAFF. The CDR3 DNA sequence: TGCGCCAGCAGCAAACAGGGATACACTGAAGCTTTCTTT. The V gene is TRBV5-1, the J gene TRBJ1-1, with TRBD1 as a possible D gene (6 bases). The V and J ends lost 4 bases and 3 bases respectively, with 10 bases between them. Germline V gives CDR1 SGHRS, CDR2 YFSETQ. This CDR3 has 13 amino acids.

CDR3 residues: CASSQGDRVSYEQYF. Written as DNA, the CDR3 is TGTGCCAGCAGCCAAGGAGACAGGGTCTCCTACGAGCAGTACTTC. V and J are TRBV4-2 and TRBJ2-7; the match to TRBD1 covers 7 bases. Trimming at V came to 1 base and at J to 0 bases, leaving 3 bases not matched to a gene. Germline CDR1 and CDR2: LGHNA and YNFKEQ. The CDR3 covers 15 residues.

This rearrangement joins TRBV6-5 to TRBJ1-1, with TRBD1 identical over 9 bases. Germline values: CDR1 MNHEY, CDR2 SVGAGI. J gave up 3 bases and V 1 base, and 6 bases lay outside the gene matches. The CDR3 consists of 16 residues. As DNA, the CDR3 is TGTGCCAGCAGTTACTACAGGGGGCCGGGGTACACTGAAGCTTTCTTT. Protein: CASSYYRGPGYTEAFF.

On this clone itself: An end of the junction does not agree with germline; a read error may underlie this. The rearrangement uses TRBV15 and TRBJ1-5; possible D gene TRBD1, 5 bases. CDR1 is LNHNV and CDR2 is YYDKDF in the germline V gene (reference sequence). CDR3 length: 12 amino acids. CDR3 region: CATTRDSQPQHF. The CDR3 DNA sequence: TGTGCCACCACCAGAGACAGTCAGCCCCAGCATTTT.

The V gene is TRBV19, the J gene TRBJ2-7, with 13 bases matching TRBD2. This CDR3 contains 17 residues. Germline loops: CDR1 LNHDA, CDR2 SQIVND (reference sequence). The ends lost 4 bases at V and 3 bases at J; junction bases unmatched: 9. CDR3 in amino acids: CASSNPQGLAGSYEQYF. The CDR3 DNA is TGTGCCAGTAGTAACCCCCAGGGACTAGCGGGAAGCTACGAGCAGTACTTC.

J is TRBJ2-1 and V is TRBV6-5; 7 bases are a match to TRBD1. V shed 2 bases, J shed 9 bases, and the junction held 7 bases outside the gene matches. The CDR3 contains 14 residues. Germline assignment: CDR1 MNHEY and CDR2 SVGAGI. CDR3 amino acids: CASSYPTGTGEQFF. The CDR3 DNA reads TGTGCCAGCAGTTACCCGACAGGGACGGGTGAGCAGTTCTTC.

In this sample, this clone turned up a few times. The chain is built from TRBV30 and TRBJ2-1, with TRBD2 as a possible D gene (6 bases). The CDR3 runs to 15 residues. Trimming took 4 bases from V and 4 from J, leaving 17 bases between them. From germline, CDR1 is GTSNPN and CDR2 SVGIG (reference sequence). As DNA, the CDR3 is TGTGCCTGGACCCTTTCCGGGAGTGGTTACAATGAGCAGTTCTTC. This translates into CAWTLSGSGYNEQFF.

This clone was picked up one time. This chain uses TRBV18 with TRBJ2-3; 8 nucleotides agree with TRBD1. V gave up 6 bases and J gave up 2 bases; unmatched junction bases: 10. Germline CDR1 is KGHSH and CDR2 is LQKENI. The CDR3 runs to 16 residues. CDR3 protein: CASSSSLTGATDTQYF. DNA for the CDR3: TGTGCCAGCTCTTCCAGCTTGACAGGGGCCACAGATACGCAGTATTTT.

This chain links TRBV28 with TRBJ2-7; 7 bases fit TRBD1. CDR1 and CDR2 (germline): MDHEN, SYDVKM. The CDR3 loop spans 15 amino acids. V was pared by 3 bases and J by 0 bases, with 5 bases of the junction left unmatched. CDR3 nucleotide sequence: TGTGCCAGCAGTTTTACCGGGACAGCCTCCTACGAGCAGTACTTC. This gives the protein CASSFTGTASYEQYF.

J is TRBJ2-7 and V is TRBV6-1; 11 positions agree with TRBD1. Germline CDR1 is MNHNS and CDR2 is SASEGT. The CDR3 runs to 17 residues. Trimming removed 0 bases from V and 5 bases from J; junction bases left unmatched: 9. CDR3 residues: CASSEALGGQGVNEQYF. The CDR3 coding sequence is TGTGCCAGCAGTGAAGCGTTAGGGGGACAGGGGGTCAACGAGCAGTACTTC.

The CDR3 DNA reads TGTGCCAGCAGTGGGACAGTCTCCTACGAGCAGTACTTC. Translated: CASSGTVSYEQYF. The V call is TRBV6-2 or TRBV6-3, the J call TRBJ2-7, with TRBD1 matching 7 bases. V shed 5 bases and J 0 bases; nucleotides not matched to a gene: 1. This CDR3 spans 13 amino acids. Per germline, CDR1 MNHEY and CDR2 SVGEGT.

This chain links TRBV28 with TRBJ1-5; D may be TRBD1 (5 bases). The CDR3 extends over 17 amino acids. Germline V gene data show CDR1 as MDHEN and CDR2 as SYDVKM. The germline V and J ends were trimmed by 6 bases and 0 bases, with 18 bases remaining between them. Here the CDR3 DNA reads TGTGCCAGCAGATTAGGTGACAGCACGTATAGCAATCAGCCCCAGCATTTT. Translation gives CASRLGDSTYSNQPQHF.

The V call is TRBV19, the J call TRBJ2-7; 10 bases line up with TRBD2. After removal of 4 bases from V and 6 bases from J, the junction contained 6 bases not matched to a gene. The CDR3 runs to 14 residues. Germline values: CDR1 LNHDA, CDR2 SQIVND (reference sequence). The CDR3 bases are TGTGCCAGTAGTAAGGAACTAGCGGGGTCCGAGCAGTACTTC. As protein: CASSKELAGSEQYF.